The text below deals with one T cell receptor (beta chain). Antigen specificity is unknown. The data originate from a study of cytomegalovirus exposure and HLA in healthy donors. This CDR3 is 15 amino acids long. CDR1 is SQVTM and CDR2 is ANQGSEA in the germline V gene. V was shortened by 0 bases and J by 7 bases, with 16 bases between the two germline ends. Primers included in the PCR were 60 Vbeta and 13 Jbeta primers. Clones were read by immunoSEQ multiplex PCR, and TCRdb kept only the in-frame ones, dropping some. The sample contains over 110,000 clones, 70% to 80% of which appear only once. Study-level points and caveats: In an earlier analysis, in some 600 donors, most V segments appeared productive either ~87% or ~30% of the time. Later on, a genetic analysis was performed. It linked a missense variant in DCLRE1C with V- and J-gene trimming of TCR beta.

V usage is TRBV29-1 and J usage is TRBJ2-1; weak D call: TRBD2 (6 bases). Input material: PBMCs. The receptor was derived from a woman in her forties or fifties in good health and CMV-seropositive. The CDR3 loop is CSVEDGRGGGNEQFF. The CDR3 region has the DNA TGCAGCGTTGAAGATGGGCGGGGTGGGGGAAATGAGCAGTTCTTC.